These 19 T cell receptor beta chains originate from one sample sequenced in a study of OX40 agonist ivuxolimab in advanced cancers. Clones were read by immunoSEQ multiplex PCR, and TCRdb kept only the in-frame ones, dropping some. The repertoire includes more than 25,000 clones, about 86% of them detected once, and about 28% sits in the top ten. The sample was CD4+ or CD8+ T cells sorted from blood, taken in a trial of the OX40 agonist ivuxolimab. These receptor sequences come from an adult with an advanced solid tumor such as melanoma, head and neck, liver or kidney cancer.

This chain connects TRBV7-6 to TRBJ2-7; 12 nucleotides align to TRBD2. The CDR3 has 16 amino acids. Germline trimming cut 7 bases from V and 6 bases from J; bases unmatched to any gene: 13. CDR1 is SGHVS, CDR2 FNYEAQ, per germline. DNA of the CDR3: TGTGCCAGCACCCTAGGGCTAGCGGGAGGGCAAGGCGAGCAGTACTTC. It specifies CASTLGLAGGQGEQYF.

The chain couples TRBV7-9 to TRBJ1-2, with TRBD1 as a possible D gene (5 bases). This CDR3 region has 16 residues. Germline V gene data show CDR1 as SEHNR and CDR2 as FQNEAQ (reference sequence). V lost 5 bases to trimming and J lost 3 bases, with 19 bases between them. The CDR3 region is CASSRPRDQIDYGYTF. In DNA form, the CDR3 reads TGTGCCAGCAGCCGACCCCGGGACCAGATAGACTATGGCTACACCTTC.

This rearrangement joins TRBV11-2 to TRBJ2-1; tentatively, D is TRBD1 or TRBD2 (6 bases each). Germline-derived CDR1 and CDR2 are SGHAT and FQNNGV. V was cut by 5 bases and J by 8 bases, with 16 bases left in between. The CDR3 runs to 14 residues. CDR3 loop: CASSPFGGRYEQFF. CDR3 sequence (DNA): TGTGCCAGCAGCCCTTTTGGGGGGCGGTATGAGCAGTTCTTC.

The V call is TRBV6-5, the J call TRBJ2-5; possibly TRBD1 or TRBD2 for D (6 bases each). V was clipped by 7 bases and J by 5 bases, with 14 bases between them. The length of the CDR3 is 13 residues. The germline V gene has CDR1 MNHEY and CDR2 SVGAGI. The CDR3 sequence is CASTGHGGETQYF. CDR3 coding DNA: TGTGCCAGCACCGGCCACGGGGGCGAGACCCAGTACTTC.

This clone turned up a few times. V usage is TRBV13 and J usage is TRBJ1-1, with 7 bases that match TRBD1. CDR3 size: 13 residues. The V gene's germline CDR1 is PRHDT and CDR2 FYEKMQ (reference sequence). Losses at the gene ends were 2 bases for V and 4 bases for J; bases not matched to a gene: 1. CDR3 sequence reads: CASSLNRGTEAFF. The CDR3 nucleotides read TGTGCCAGCAGCTTAAACAGGGGCACTGAAGCTTTCTTT.

This rearrangement joins TRBV28 to TRBJ2-7, with 8 bases fitting TRBD1. This CDR3 is built from 15 residues. J was trimmed by 3 bases and V by 6 bases; bases with no gene match: 10. Germline CDR1 reads MDHEN; CDR2 reads SYDVKM. Here the CDR3 DNA reads TGTGCCAGCAGAGAATGGACAGGGAGTCTCTACGAGCAGTACTTC. Amino acid sequence: CASREWTGSLYEQYF.

The J gene is TRBJ1-2, the V gene TRBV2; tentative D call: TRBD1 (5 bases). The V gene's germline CDR1 is SNHLY and CDR2 FYNNEI. This CDR3 is 15 amino acids long. V gave up 3 bases and J gave up 0 bases, with 11 bases separating them. CDR3 sequence reads: CASSEGRAANYGYTF. As DNA, the CDR3 is TGTGCCAGCAGTGAGGGCAGGGCAGCTAACTATGGCTACACCTTC.

The V gene is TRBV7-9, the J gene TRBJ2-2; 13 bases line up with TRBD2. The CDR3 has 18 amino acids. Germline CDR1 reads SEHNR; CDR2 reads FQNEAQ (reference sequence). The J segment lost 0 bases and the V segment lost 8 bases, leaving 9 bases of the junction unmatched. Here the CDR3 DNA reads TGTGCCAGCCTCCGTCGACTAGCGGGAGGCGCGAACACCGGGGAGCTGTTTTTT. Translation: CASLRRLAGGANTGELFF. The full variable domain, completed using reference TRBV7-9 and TRBJ2-2, is DTGVSQNPRHKITKRGQNVTFRCDPISEHNRLYWYRQTLGQGPEFLTYFQNEAQLEKSRLLSDRFSAERPKGSFSTLEIQRTEQGDSAMYLCASLRRLAGGANTGELFFGEGSRLTVL.

The V gene is TRBV19, the J gene TRBJ1-5; no definite D call. This CDR3 has 13 amino acids. CDR1 and CDR2 (germline): LNHDA, SQIVND (reference sequence). The ends were cut back, 5 bases at V and 4 bases at J, with 9 bases in the middle. Here the CDR3 DNA reads TGTGCCAGTAGTTTGGCCCTAAATCAGCCCCAGCATTTT. This sequence encodes CASSLALNQPQHF.

This chain links TRBV5-1 with TRBJ2-7; D is uncertain. Trimming left V 0 bases short and J 5 bases short, with 6 bases between. The CDR3 is 12 residues long. Germline lookup yields CDR1 SGHRS and CDR2 YFSETQ. The CDR3 DNA reads as TGCGCCAGCAGCTTGGGGTCCCACGAGCAGTACTTC. Residues: CASSLGSHEQYF.

The genes are TRBV11-3 and TRBJ2-1; D gene unclear. This CDR3 comprises 13 residues. Germline V gene data show CDR1 as SGHNT and CDR2 as YENEEA. V was shortened by 1 base and J by 3 bases, with 4 bases between the two germline ends. The CDR3 protein is CASSLGGYNEQFF. The CDR3 DNA reads TGTGCCAGCAGCTTAGGGGGCTACAATGAGCAGTTCTTC.

This chain uses TRBV19 with TRBJ2-1; 9 bases align to TRBD1. The CDR3 has 16 residues. Germline V CDR1 and CDR2: LNHDA, SQIVND (reference sequence). Trimming took 5 bases from V and 6 from J; bases not matched to a gene: 11. In DNA form, the CDR3 reads TGTGCCAGTAGTGTAACCGGGACAGGGATTTCCAATGAGCAGTTCTTC. Translated, it gives CASSVTGTGISNEQFF.

The CDR3: CASSLEISTEAFF. The CDR3 DNA reads TGTGCCAGCAGCTTAGAAATATCTACTGAAGCTTTCTTT. The chain joins TRBV7-6 to TRBJ1-1; D is undetermined. Trimming shortened V by 1 base and J by 5 bases, and 8 bases separated the two germline ends. The CDR3 sequence is 13 residues long. Germline-derived CDR1 and CDR2 are SGHVS and FNYEAQ. The entire variable domain, with the rest obtained from reference TRBV7-6 and TRBJ1-1, is as follows: GAGVSQSPRYKVTKRGQDVALRCDPISGHVSLYWYRQALGQGPEFLTYFNYEAQQDKSGLPNDRFSAERPEGSISTLTIQRTEQRDSAMYRCASSLEISTEAFFGQGTRLTVV.

The rearrangement uses TRBV29-1 and TRBJ2-7; TRBD1 agrees at 7 bases. Germline CDR1 SQVTM, CDR2 ANQGSEA. V lost 1 base to trimming and J lost 7 bases; unmatched junction nucleotides: 13. This CDR3 is 15 amino acids long. The CDR3 reads CSVEAWHRGVPEQYF. The DNA for the CDR3 is TGCAGCGTTGAAGCTTGGCACAGGGGCGTCCCGGAGCAGTACTTC.

The CDR3 reads CASSVGQSGHYGYTF. As DNA, the CDR3 is TGTGCCAGCAGCGTAGGACAGTCCGGGCACTATGGCTACACCTTC. The rearrangement links TRBV9 to TRBJ1-2; possible D gene TRBD1, 5 bases. The CDR3 is made up of 15 amino acids. Germline loops: CDR1 SGDLS, CDR2 YYNGEE. Trimming took off 0 bases at V and 3 bases at J, with 12 bases between the two ends.

The chain links TRBV6-5 to TRBJ2-7; 7 bases agree with TRBD1. V gave up 5 bases and J gave up 3 bases; unmatched junction bases: 7. The length of the CDR3 is 14 residues. Germline V CDR1 and CDR2: MNHEY, SVGAGI. CDR3 sequence (DNA): TGTGCCAGCAGTCCTTCGACAGGGTTCTACGAGCAGTACTTC. The encoded protein is CASSPSTGFYEQYF.

V and J are TRBV5-4 and TRBJ2-5; the match to TRBD1 covers 8 bases. The CDR3 extends over 15 amino acids. Per germline, CDR1 SGHNT and CDR2 YYREEE (reference sequence). V trimming: 4 bases; J trimming: 5 bases; junction bases outside the gene matches: 10. The CDR3 sequence: CASSEITGGWETQYF. CDR3 nucleotides: TGTGCCAGCAGCGAGATTACAGGGGGGTGGGAGACCCAGTACTTC.

This chain links TRBV29-1 with TRBJ2-5; D is unclear. CDR3 length equals 14 residues. Trimming left V 6 bases short and J 5 bases short, with 19 bases between. Germline lookup yields CDR1 SQVTM and CDR2 ANQGSEA. The CDR3 reads CSVPEGPQRETQYF. CDR3 bases: TGCAGCGTCCCCGAAGGTCCCCAACGGGAGACCCAGTACTTC.

This clone was found once. The chain has TRBV6-5 and TRBJ2-3, with D tentatively TRBD1 (6 bases). Germline CDR1 and CDR2: MNHEY and SVGAGI. Trimming pared 0 bases from V and 3 bases from J, leaving 7 bases between. The CDR3 sequence is 14 residues long. CDR3 coding DNA: TGTGCCAGCAGTTACTCACAGGGAACAGATACGCAGTATTTT. It yields the protein CASSYSQGTDTQYF.